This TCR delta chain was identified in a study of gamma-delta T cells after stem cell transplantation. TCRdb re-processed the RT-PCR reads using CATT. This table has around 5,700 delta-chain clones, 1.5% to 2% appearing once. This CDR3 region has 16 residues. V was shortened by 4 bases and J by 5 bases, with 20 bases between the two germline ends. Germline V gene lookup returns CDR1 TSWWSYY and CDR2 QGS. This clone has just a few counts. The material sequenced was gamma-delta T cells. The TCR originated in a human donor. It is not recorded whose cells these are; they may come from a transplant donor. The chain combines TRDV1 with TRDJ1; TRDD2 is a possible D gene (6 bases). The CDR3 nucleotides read TGTGCTCTTGGGGCTTTTCCTAGTTTGGGTTTAGATAAACTCATCTTT. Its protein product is CALGAFPSLGLDKLIF.